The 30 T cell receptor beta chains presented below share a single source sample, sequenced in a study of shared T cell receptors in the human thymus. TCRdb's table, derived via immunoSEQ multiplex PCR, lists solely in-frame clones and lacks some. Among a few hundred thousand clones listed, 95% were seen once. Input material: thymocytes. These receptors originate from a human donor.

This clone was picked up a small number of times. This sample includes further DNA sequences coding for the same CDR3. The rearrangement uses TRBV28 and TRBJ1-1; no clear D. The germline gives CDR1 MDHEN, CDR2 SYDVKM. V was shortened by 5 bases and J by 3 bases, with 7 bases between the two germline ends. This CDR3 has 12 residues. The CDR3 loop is CASSTKDTEAFF. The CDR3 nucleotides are TGTGCCAGCAGTACTAAGGACACTGAAGCTTTCTTT.

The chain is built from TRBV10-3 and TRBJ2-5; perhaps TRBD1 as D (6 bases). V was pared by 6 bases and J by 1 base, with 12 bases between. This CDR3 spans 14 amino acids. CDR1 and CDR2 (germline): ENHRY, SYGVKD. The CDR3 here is CAISRDTSQETQYF. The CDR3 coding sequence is TGTGCCATCAGCCGGGACACATCCCAAGAGACCCAGTACTTC.

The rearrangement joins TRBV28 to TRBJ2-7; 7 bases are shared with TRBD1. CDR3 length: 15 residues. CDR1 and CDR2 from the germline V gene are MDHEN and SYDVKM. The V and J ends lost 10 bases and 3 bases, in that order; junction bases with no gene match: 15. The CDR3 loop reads CATRTGQAVGYEQYF. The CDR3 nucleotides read TGTGCCACAAGGACAGGACAGGCTGTAGGCTACGAGCAGTACTTC.

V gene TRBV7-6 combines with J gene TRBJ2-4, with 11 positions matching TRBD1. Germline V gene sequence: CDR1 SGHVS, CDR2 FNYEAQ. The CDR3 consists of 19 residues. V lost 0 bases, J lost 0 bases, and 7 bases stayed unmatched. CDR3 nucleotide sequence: TGTGCCAGCAGCTTAGCGGGACAGGGGGTTCGTGGAGCCAAAAACATTCAGTACTTC. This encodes CASSLAGQGVRGAKNIQYF. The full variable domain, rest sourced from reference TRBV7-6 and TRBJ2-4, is GAGVSQSPRYKVTKRGQDVALRCDPISGHVSLYWYRQALGQGPEFLTYFNYEAQQDKSGLPNDRFSAERPEGSISTLTIQRTEQRDSAMYRCASSLAGQGVRGAKNIQYFGAGTRLSVL.

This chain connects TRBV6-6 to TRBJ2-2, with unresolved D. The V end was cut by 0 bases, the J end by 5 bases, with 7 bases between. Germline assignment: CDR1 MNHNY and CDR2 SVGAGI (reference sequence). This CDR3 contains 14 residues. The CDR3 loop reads CASSYSLFTGELFF. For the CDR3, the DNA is TGTGCCAGCAGTTACTCCTTGTTTACCGGGGAGCTGTTTTTT.

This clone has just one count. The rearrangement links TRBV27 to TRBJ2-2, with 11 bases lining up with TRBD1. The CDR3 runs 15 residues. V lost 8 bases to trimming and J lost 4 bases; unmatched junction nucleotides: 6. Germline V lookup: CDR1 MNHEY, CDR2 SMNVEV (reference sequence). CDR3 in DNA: TGTGCCAGCTCCCTAGGGACAGGGGGCACCGGGGAGCTGTTTTTT. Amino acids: CASSLGTGGTGELFF.

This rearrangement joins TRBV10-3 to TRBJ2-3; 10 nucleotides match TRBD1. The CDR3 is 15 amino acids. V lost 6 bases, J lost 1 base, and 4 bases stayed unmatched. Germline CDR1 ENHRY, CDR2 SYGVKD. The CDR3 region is CAISRQGAGTDTQYF. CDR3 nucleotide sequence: TGTGCCATCAGCCGACAGGGGGCAGGCACAGATACGCAGTATTTT.

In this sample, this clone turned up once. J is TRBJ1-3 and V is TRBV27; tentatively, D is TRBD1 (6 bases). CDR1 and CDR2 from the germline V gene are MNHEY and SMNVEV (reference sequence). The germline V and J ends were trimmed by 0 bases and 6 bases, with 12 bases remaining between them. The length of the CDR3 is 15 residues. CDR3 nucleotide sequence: TGTGCCAGCAGTTTATCTCCGGGGGCGAAAAACACCATATATTTT. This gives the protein CASSLSPGAKNTIYF.

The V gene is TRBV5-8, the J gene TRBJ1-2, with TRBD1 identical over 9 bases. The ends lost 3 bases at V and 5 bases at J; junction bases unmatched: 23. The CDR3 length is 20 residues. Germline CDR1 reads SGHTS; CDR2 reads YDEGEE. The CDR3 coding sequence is TGTGCCAGCAGCTCCGCTTTGGGGCAGGTCTTTGACAGGGGGGCGTATGGCTACACCTTC. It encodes CASSSALGQVFDRGAYGYTF.

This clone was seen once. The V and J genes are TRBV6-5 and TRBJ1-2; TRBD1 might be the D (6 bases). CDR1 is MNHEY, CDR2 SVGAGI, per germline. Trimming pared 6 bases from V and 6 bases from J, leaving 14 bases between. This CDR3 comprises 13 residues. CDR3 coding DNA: TGTGCCAGCAGCCAGGGACACGGAGATGGCTACACCTTC. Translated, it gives CASSQGHGDGYTF.

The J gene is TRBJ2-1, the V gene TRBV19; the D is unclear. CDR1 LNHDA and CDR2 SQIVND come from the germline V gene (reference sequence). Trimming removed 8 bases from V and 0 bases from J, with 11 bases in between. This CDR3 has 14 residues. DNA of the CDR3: TGTGCCAGTCAGGACCTGAGCTCCTACAATGAGCAGTTCTTC. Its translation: CASQDLSSYNEQFF.

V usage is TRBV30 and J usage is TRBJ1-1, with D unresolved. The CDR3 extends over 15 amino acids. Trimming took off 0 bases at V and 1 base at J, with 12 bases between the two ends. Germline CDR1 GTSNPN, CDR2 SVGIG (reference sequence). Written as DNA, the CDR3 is TGTGCCTGGAGTGTACGAAGGGCGGCGAACACTGAAGCTTTCTTT. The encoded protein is CAWSVRRAANTEAFF.

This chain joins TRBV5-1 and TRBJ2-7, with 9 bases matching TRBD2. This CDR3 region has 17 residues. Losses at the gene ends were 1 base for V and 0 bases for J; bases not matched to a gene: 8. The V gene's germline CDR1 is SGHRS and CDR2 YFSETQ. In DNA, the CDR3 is TGCGCCAGCAGCTTGAGGGGACTAGCTAGTAGCTCCTACGAGCAGTACTTC. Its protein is CASSLRGLASSSYEQYF. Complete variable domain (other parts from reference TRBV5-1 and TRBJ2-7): KAGVTQTPRYLIKTRGQQVTLSCSPISGHRSVSWYQQTPGQGLQFLFEYFSETQRNKGNFPGRFSGRQFSNSRSEMNVSTLELGDSALYLCASSLRGLASSSYEQYFGPGTRLTVT.

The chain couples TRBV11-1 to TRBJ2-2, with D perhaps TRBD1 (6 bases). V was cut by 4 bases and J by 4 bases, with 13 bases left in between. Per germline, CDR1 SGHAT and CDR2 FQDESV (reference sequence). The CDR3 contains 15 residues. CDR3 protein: CASSCRGCSTGELFF. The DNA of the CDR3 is TGTGCCAGCAGCTGCAGGGGCTGTAGCACCGGGGAGCTGTTTTTT.

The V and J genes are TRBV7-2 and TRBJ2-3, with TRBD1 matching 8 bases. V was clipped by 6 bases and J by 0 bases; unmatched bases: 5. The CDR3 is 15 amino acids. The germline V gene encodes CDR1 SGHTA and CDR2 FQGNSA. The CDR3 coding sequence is TGTGCCAGCAGGCGGGGACAGGTCAGCACAGATACGCAGTATTTT. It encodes CASRRGQVSTDTQYF.

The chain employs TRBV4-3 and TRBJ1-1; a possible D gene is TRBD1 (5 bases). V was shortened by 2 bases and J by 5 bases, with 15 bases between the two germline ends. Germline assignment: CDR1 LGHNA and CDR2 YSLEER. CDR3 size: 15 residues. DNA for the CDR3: TGCGCCAGCAGCCAATCGAGGGGAAAAAGGACTGAAGCTTTCTTT. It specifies CASSQSRGKRTEAFF.

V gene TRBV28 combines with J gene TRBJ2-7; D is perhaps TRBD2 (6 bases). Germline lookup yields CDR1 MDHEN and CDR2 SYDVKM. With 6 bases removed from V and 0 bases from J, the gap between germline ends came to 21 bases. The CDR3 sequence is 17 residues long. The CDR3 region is CASRPPEGIYSSYEQYF. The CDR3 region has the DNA TGTGCCAGCAGGCCCCCGGAGGGGATCTACTCCTCCTACGAGCAGTACTTC.

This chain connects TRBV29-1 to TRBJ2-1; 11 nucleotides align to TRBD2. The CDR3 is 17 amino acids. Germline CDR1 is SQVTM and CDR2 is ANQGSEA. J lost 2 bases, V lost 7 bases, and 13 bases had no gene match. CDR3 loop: CSAPERASGRPYNEQFF. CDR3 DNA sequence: TGCAGCGCCCCCGAACGGGCTAGCGGGAGGCCCTACAATGAGCAGTTCTTC.

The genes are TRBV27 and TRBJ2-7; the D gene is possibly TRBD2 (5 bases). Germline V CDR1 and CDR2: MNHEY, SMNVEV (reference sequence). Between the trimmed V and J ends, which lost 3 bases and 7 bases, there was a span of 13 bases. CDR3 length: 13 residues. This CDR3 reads CASSFHPRREQYF. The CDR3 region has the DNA TGTGCCAGCAGTTTCCACCCCAGGAGGGAGCAGTACTTC.

Here the CDR3 reads CASSPFYPGPTYEQYF. CDR3 bases: TGTGCCAGCAGCCCTTTCTATCCGGGACCAACCTACGAGCAGTACTTC. This sequence joins TRBV27 and TRBJ2-7; possibly TRBD1 or TRBD2 for D (5 bases each). Trimming cost V 6 bases and J 2 bases, with 20 bases left between them. CDR3 length: 16 amino acids. Per germline, CDR1 MNHEY and CDR2 SMNVEV (reference sequence).

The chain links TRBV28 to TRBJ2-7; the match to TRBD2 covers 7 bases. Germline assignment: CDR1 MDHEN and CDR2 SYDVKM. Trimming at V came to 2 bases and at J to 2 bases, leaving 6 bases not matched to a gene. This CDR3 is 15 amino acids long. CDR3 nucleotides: TGTGCCAGCAGTTTAAAAGGTCTAGCGGCCTACGAGCAGTACTTC. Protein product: CASSLKGLAAYEQYF.

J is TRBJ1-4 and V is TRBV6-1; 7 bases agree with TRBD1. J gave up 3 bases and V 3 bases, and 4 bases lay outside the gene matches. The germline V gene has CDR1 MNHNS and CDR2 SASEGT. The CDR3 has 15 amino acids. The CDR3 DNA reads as TGTGCCAGCAGTGAGTTTCAGGGGGCTAATGAAAAACTGTTTTTT. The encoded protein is CASSEFQGANEKLFF.

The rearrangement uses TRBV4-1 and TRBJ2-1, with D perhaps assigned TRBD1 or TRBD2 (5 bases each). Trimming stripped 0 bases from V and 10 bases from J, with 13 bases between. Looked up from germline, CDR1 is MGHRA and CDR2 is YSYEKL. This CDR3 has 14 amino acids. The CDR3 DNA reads TGCGCCAGCAGCCAAGATCCGGGGCAGAAGGAGCAGTTCTTC. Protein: CASSQDPGQKEQFF.

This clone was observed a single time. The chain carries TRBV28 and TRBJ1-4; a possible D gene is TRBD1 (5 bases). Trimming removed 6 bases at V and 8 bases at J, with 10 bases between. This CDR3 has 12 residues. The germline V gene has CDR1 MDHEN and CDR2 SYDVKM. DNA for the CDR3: TGTGCCAGCAGGGCGGGACGCGAAAAACTGTTTTTT. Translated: CASRAGREKLFF. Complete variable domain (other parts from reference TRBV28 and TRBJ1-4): DVKVTQSSRYLVKRTGEKVFLECVQDMDHENMFWYRQDPGLGLRLIYFSYDVKMKEKGDIPEGYSVSREKKERFSLILESASTNQTSMYLCASRAGREKLFFGSGTQLSVL.

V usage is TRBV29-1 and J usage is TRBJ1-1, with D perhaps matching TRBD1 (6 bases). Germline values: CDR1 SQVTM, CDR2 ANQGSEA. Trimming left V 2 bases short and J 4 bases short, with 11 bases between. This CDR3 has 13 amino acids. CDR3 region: CSVENPGATEAFF. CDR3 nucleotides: TGCAGCGTTGAAAATCCAGGGGCCACTGAAGCTTTCTTT.

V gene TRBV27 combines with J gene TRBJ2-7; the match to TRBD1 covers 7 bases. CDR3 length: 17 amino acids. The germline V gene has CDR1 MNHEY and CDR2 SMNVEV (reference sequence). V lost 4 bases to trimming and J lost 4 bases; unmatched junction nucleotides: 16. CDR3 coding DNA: TGTGCCAGCAGTTCCCAGGTGACAGGGAAGACTGGTTACGAGCAGTACTTC. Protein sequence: CASSSQVTGKTGYEQYF.

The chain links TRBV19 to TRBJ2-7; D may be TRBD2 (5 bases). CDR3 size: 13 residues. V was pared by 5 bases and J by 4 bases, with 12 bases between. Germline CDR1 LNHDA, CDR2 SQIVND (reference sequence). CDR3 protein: CASSQARTYEQYF. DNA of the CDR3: TGTGCCAGTAGTCAAGCAAGGACTTACGAGCAGTACTTC. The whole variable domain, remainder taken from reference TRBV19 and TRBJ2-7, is DGGITQSPKYLFRKEGQNVTLSCEQNLNHDAMYWYRQDPGQGLRLIYYSQIVNDFQKGDIAEGYSVSREKKESFPLTVTSAQKNPTAFYLCASSQARTYEQYFGPGTRLTVT.

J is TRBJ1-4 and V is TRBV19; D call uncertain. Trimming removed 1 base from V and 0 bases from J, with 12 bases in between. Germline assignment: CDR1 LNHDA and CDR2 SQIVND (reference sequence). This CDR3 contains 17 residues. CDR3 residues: CASSIGTVFPTNEKLFF. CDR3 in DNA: TGTGCCAGTAGTATAGGCACAGTGTTCCCAACTAATGAAAAACTGTTTTTT.

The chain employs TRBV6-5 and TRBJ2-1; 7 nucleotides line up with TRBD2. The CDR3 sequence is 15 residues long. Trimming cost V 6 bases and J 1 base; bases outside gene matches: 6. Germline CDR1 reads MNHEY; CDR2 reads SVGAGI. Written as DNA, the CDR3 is TGTGCCAGCAGACCTCTAGCGGATTCCTACAATGAGCAGTTCTTC. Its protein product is CASRPLADSYNEQFF.

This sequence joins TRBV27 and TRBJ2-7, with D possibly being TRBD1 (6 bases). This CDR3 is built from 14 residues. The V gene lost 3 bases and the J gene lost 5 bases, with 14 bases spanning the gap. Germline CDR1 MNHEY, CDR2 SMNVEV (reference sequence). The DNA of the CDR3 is TGTGCCAGCAGTTTGTCCAGGGGTCGCGACGAGCAGTACTTC. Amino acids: CASSLSRGRDEQYF.